This T cell receptor beta chain comes out of a study of T-cell memory formation after mild COVID-19. Study-wide background: TCR clusters were mostly donor specific.

This clonotype was counted a few times. The antigen is unknown. Losses at the gene ends were 1 base for V and 4 bases for J; bases not matched to a gene: 5. Per the germline V gene, CDR1 is SGHKS and CDR2 is YYEKEE (reference sequence). This CDR3 has 15 residues. Points from the study as a whole: Memory cells collected pre-infection included some clones that later responded, suggesting cross-reactive memory joined. Contracting clones localized mainly to CM and EM when CD4+ and mainly to EMRA when CD8+.

5'RACE with constant-segment primers built TCRalpha and TCRbeta cDNA libraries with UMIs. TCRdb reprocessed the 5' RACE reads with MiXCR, giving one entry per CDR3 protein. The sample has over 450,000 distinct CDR3 sequences; around 20% are singletons. The receptor comes from an adult woman who had mild COVID-19 (a few samples of this study predate the infection). Cell type and time point are not known. The sample was PBMCs or a T cell subset sorted from them (not recorded which). The chain is built from TRBV5-5 and TRBJ1-5; 7 positions agree with TRBD1. The CDR3 DNA sequence: TGTGCCAGCAGCTTGCAACAGACAGGGAATCAGCCCCAGCATTTT. This sequence encodes CASSLQQTGNQPQHF. Variable domain in full (rest from reference TRBV5-5 and TRBJ1-5): DAGVTQSPTHLIKTRGQQVTLRCSPISGHKSVSWYQQVLGQGPQFIFQYYEKEERGRGNFPDRFSARQFPNYSSELNVNALLLGDSALYLCASSLQQTGNQPQHFGDGTRLSIL.